This T cell receptor beta chain was found in a study of blood T cells in healthy people across ages. Study-level findings and limits: Researchers judged that diversity estimates from one million T cells fell short of true values.

CDR1 and CDR2 (germline): SGHAT, FQNNGV. CDR3 size: 18 residues. J was trimmed by 4 bases and V by 3 bases; bases with no gene match: 9. For the second PCR, which ran for about 6 to 11 cycles, a sample-barcoded 5' primer and a J-beta primer mix were used. A single record per CDR3 protein comes from TCRdb applying MiXCR to the 5' RACE reads. This table holds 700,000 or so distinct CDR3 sequences, around 41% found once. Each sample had at least 6.5 million PBMCs isolated. Comments on this clonotype: The antigen remains undetermined.

The sample taken for sequencing was blood. This sequence was found in an elderly man in good health. The chain has TRBV11-2 and TRBJ2-2, with 12 bases aligning to TRBD2. CDR3 amino acids: CASSFHGLAGMPTGELFF. CDR3 nucleotide sequence: TGTGCCAGCAGCTTTCATGGACTAGCGGGAATGCCCACCGGGGAGCTGTTTTTT.